This is a list of T cell receptor beta chains from one sample in a study of Ad26.COV2.S vaccination and SARS-CoV-2 variants. Profiling relied on immunoSEQ multiplex PCR, and the TCRdb table lists in-frame clones only, not all of them. The sample carries 300,000 to 450,000 clones, 90% to 95% recorded once. The material sequenced was peripheral blood, taken after recovery from COVID-19. These receptors came from a human donor who had recovered from COVID-19. CDR3s include the opening cysteine and the closing phenylalanine or tryptophan. D genes are given only for firm matches. Clone size is given for some rows only: seen once, a few or many times, or a class if the clone is expanded.

d_call cdr3_length j_call v_call clone_size cdr3_aa cdr3_nt
NA 13 TRBJ2-7 TRBV18 NA CASSPLEDYEQYF TGTGCCAGCTCACCACTAGAGGACTACGAGCAGTACTTC
NA 13 TRBJ1-1 TRBV12-3/TRBV12-4 NA CASSYTTNTEAFF TGTGCCAGCAGTTATACAACTAACACTGAAGCTTTCTTT
NA 18 TRBJ2-1 TRBV29-1 NA CSVEPTTGGDGSYNEQFF TGCAGCGTTGAACCCACCACGGGCGGGGACGGGTCGTACAATGAGCAGTTCTTC
TRBD1 14 TRBJ1-6 TRBV7-2 NA CASSRGTGESPLHF TGTGCCAGCAGCCGGGGGACAGGGGAATCACCCCTCCACTTT
TRBD2 16 TRBJ2-3 TRBV5-4 NA CATRGGGAPSTDTQYF TGTGCCACCCGAGGCGGGGGGGCGCCCAGCACAGATACGCAGTATTTT
NA 16 TRBJ1-6 TRBV3-1/TRBV3-2 NA CASSQDSGVIGSPLHF TGTGCCAGCAGCCAAGACTCAGGGGTAATCGGGTCACCCCTCCACTTT
NA 15 TRBJ1-3 TRBV3-1/TRBV3-2 NA CASSQESLLGNTIYF TGTGCCAGCAGCCAAGAAAGCCTTTTGGGAAACACCATATATTTT
NA 14 TRBJ1-1 TRBV27 NA CASSLFGIPTEAFF TGTGCCAGCAGTTTGTTTGGCATACCCACTGAAGCTTTCTTT
NA 15 TRBJ1-3 TRBV5-1 NA CASSPGAGTGNTIYF TGCGCCAGCAGCCCGGGGGCAGGGACTGGAAACACCATATATTTT
NA 15 TRBJ2-5 TRBV2 NA CASSALPGLQETQYF TGTGCCAGCAGTGCCCTCCCTGGCCTCCAAGAGACCCAGTACTTC
TRBD1 17 TRBJ2-7 TRBV27 NA CASSSILPDRGRYEQYF TGTGCCAGCAGTTCCATACTGCCGGACAGGGGGAGATACGAGCAGTACTTC
TRBD1 13 TRBJ1-1 TRBV2 NA CATKDRPNTEAFF TGTGCCACCAAGGACAGGCCGAACACTGAAGCTTTCTTT
TRBD1 14 TRBJ1-1 TRBV5-1 once CASSLAQGGTEAFF TGCGCCAGCAGCTTGGCCCAGGGGGGCACTGAAGCTTTCTTT
NA 12 TRBJ2-1 TRBV6-5 NA CASSYPRNEQFF TGTGCCAGCAGTTACCCCCGTAATGAGCAGTTCTTC
NA 14 TRBJ2-2 TRBV6-1 NA CASSEDPGGGELFF TGTGCCAGCAGTGAAGATCCGGGCGGCGGGGAGCTGTTTTTT
TRBD2 17 TRBJ2-3 TRBV9 once CASSVSGLAGGRDTQYF TGTGCCAGCAGCGTATCAGGCCTAGCGGGGGGTAGGGATACGCAGTATTTT